The 11 T cell receptor beta chains in this list originate from one sample, sequenced in a study of technical replicates of blood from several donors. Clones were sequenced by immunoSEQ multiplex PCR, and TCRdb holds only the in-frame ones, with some missing. The sample shows under 80,000 clones, 91% of them seen only once. Sequencing was carried out using T cells isolated from PBMCs. The receptors stem from a human donor in good health. Some clones in this sample may be carry-over from other donors' samples.

The CDR3 DNA is TGCGCCAGCAGCCAAGTTTTTGGGAGACGGGACGAGCAGTACTTC. This translates into CASSQVFGRRDEQYF. The V call is TRBV4-1, the J call TRBJ2-7, with a tentative D call TRBD2 (5 bases). The CDR3 runs 15 residues. The V gene's germline CDR1 is MGHRA and CDR2 YSYEKL. Trimming took off 1 base at V and 5 bases at J, with 15 bases between the two ends.

This chain uses TRBV6-1 with TRBJ1-1; D uncertain. Germline assignment: CDR1 MNHNS and CDR2 SASEGT. The CDR3 has 14 residues. V lost 7 bases, J lost 0 bases, and 12 bases lay in between. CDR3 DNA: TGTGCCAGCACCCGAGGGATTATGAACACTGAAGCTTTCTTT. Translation: CASTRGIMNTEAFF.

The chain employs TRBV6-5 and TRBJ2-1, with TRBD2 identical over 8 bases. Trimming at V came to 6 bases and at J to 10 bases, leaving 14 bases not matched to a gene. The CDR3 totals 15 residues. Germline V CDR1 and CDR2: MNHEY, SVGAGI. CDR3: CASRVPGGPSGEQFF. The DNA for the CDR3 is TGTGCCAGCAGGGTCCCGGGAGGGCCTTCAGGAGAGCAGTTCTTC.

This chain joins TRBV6-6 and TRBJ2-7, with a possible D match to TRBD1 (5 bases). The CDR3 is 12 residues long. The germline gives CDR1 MNHNY, CDR2 SVGAGI (reference sequence). V was pared by 2 bases and J by 13 bases, with 15 bases between. CDR3 coding DNA: TGTGCCAGCAGTTACGGGTTGCAGGGTCCATACTTC. Protein sequence: CASSYGLQGPYF.

This chain connects TRBV27 to TRBJ2-5; 16 nucleotides match TRBD2. Germline trimming cut 6 bases from V and 7 bases from J; bases unmatched to any gene: 8. Germline V gene data show CDR1 as MNHEY and CDR2 as SMNVEV (reference sequence). The CDR3 is 16 amino acids. The CDR3 sequence: CASRVLGTSGGGTQYF. The DNA for the CDR3 is TGTGCCAGCAGGGTCTTGGGGACTAGCGGGGGGGGGACCCAGTACTTC.

V gene TRBV7-8 combines with J gene TRBJ2-7; D possibly corresponds to TRBD2 (6 bases). The CDR3 consists of 16 residues. Germline V gene data show CDR1 as SGHVS and CDR2 as FQNEAQ. The V end lost 2 bases, the J end lost 3 bases, and 17 bases lay between the germline ends. The CDR3 spells CASSLSGTRINYEQYF. The CDR3 bases are TGTGCCAGCAGCTTATCCGGGACTCGGATTAACTACGAGCAGTACTTC.

The chain links TRBV28 to TRBJ1-1; D unclear. Looked up from germline, CDR1 is MDHEN and CDR2 is SYDVKM. The V end lost 10 bases, the J end lost 7 bases, and 13 bases lay between the germline ends. The CDR3 consists of 11 residues. CDR3 amino acids: CATILEGEAFF. The CDR3 region has the DNA TGTGCCACTATCCTCGAGGGTGAAGCTTTCTTT.

The rearrangement uses TRBV30 and TRBJ1-6, with TRBD1 matching over 8 bases. V trimming: 5 bases; J trimming: 7 bases; junction bases outside the gene matches: 1. This CDR3 is 12 amino acids long. Looked up from germline, CDR1 is GTSNPN and CDR2 is SVGIG (reference sequence). CDR3 DNA sequence: TGTGCCTGGGGACAGGGAAATTCACCCCTCCACTTT. It translates to CAWGQGNSPLHF. The variable domain in full, with the rest retrieved from reference TRBV30 and TRBJ1-6, is SQTIHQWPATLVQPVGSPLSLECTVEGTSNPNLYWYRQAAGRGLQLLFYSVGIGQISSEVPQNLSASRPQDRQFILSSKKLLLSDSGFYLCAWGQGNSPLHFGNGTRLTVT.

The genes are TRBV10-3 and TRBJ2-1; 9 bases line up with TRBD2. Germline V gene sequence: CDR1 ENHRY, CDR2 SYGVKD. J was trimmed by 8 bases and V by 3 bases; bases with no gene match: 20. The CDR3 has 19 residues. CDR3 residues: CAISDFRPRAGGGGDEQFF. CDR3 sequence (DNA): TGTGCCATCAGTGATTTTCGTCCACGAGCGGGAGGAGGTGGGGATGAGCAGTTCTTC.

This chain uses TRBV6-6 with TRBJ1-5, with 9 bases aligning to TRBD1. V lost 4 bases, J lost 5 bases, and 6 bases stayed unmatched. The CDR3 extends over 15 amino acids. CDR1 is MNHNY, CDR2 SVGAGI, per germline (reference sequence). This CDR3 reads CASSSSGTGYQPQHF. The CDR3 nucleotides are TGTGCCAGCAGTTCATCCGGGACAGGGTATCAGCCCCAGCATTTT.

The J gene is TRBJ2-2, the V gene TRBV11-2; 14 nucleotides agree with TRBD2. Germline assignment: CDR1 SGHAT and CDR2 FQNNGV. The CDR3 runs 16 residues. The junction had 1 base not matched to a gene; V was cut back by 4 bases and J by 3 bases. This CDR3 is CASSWGLAGDTGELFF. As DNA, the CDR3 is TGTGCCAGCAGCTGGGGACTAGCGGGAGACACCGGGGAGCTGTTTTTT.